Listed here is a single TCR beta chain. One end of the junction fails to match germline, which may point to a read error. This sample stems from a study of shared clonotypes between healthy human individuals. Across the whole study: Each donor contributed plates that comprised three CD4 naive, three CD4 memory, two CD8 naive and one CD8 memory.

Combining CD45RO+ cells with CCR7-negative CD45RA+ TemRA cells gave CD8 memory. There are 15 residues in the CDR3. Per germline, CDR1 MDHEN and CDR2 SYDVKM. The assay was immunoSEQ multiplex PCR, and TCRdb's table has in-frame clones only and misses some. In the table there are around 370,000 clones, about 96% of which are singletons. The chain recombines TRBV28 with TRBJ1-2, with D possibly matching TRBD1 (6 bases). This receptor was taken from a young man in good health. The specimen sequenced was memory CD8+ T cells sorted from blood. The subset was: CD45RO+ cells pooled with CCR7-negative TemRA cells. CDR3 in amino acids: CASSLWAETGNGYTF. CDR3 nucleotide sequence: TGTGCCAGCAGTCTATGGGCCGAGACAGGAAATGGCTACACCTTC.